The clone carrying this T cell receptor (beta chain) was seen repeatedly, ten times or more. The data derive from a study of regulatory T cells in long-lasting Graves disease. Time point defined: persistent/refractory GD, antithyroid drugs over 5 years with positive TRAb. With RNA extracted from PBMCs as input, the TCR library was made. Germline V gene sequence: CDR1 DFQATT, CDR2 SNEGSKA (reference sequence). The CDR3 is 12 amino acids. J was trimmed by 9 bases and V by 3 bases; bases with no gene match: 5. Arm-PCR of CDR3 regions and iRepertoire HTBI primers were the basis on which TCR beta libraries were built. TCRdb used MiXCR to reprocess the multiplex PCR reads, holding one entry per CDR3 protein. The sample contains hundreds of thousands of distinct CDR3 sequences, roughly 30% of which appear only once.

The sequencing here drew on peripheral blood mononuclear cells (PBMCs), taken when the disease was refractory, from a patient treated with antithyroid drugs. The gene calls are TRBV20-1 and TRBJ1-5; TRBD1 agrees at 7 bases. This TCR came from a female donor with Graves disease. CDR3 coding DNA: TGCAGTGCTAGTAGCCAGGGGGGGCCCCAGCATTTT. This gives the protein CSASSQGGPQHF.